The next 5 T cell receptor beta chains were all read from a single sample in a study of OX40 agonist ivuxolimab in advanced cancers. Clones were read by immunoSEQ multiplex PCR, and TCRdb kept only the in-frame ones, dropping some. The sample carries about 35,000 clones, 65% to 75% recorded once. This specimen consisted of CD4+ or CD8+ T cells sorted from blood, obtained in a trial of the OX40 agonist ivuxolimab. The origin of the receptors is an adult with an advanced solid tumor such as melanoma, head and neck, liver or kidney cancer.

This clone was observed a single time. The genes are TRBV4-2 and TRBJ2-1; 9 bases align to TRBD1. Looked up from germline, CDR1 is LGHNA and CDR2 is YNFKEQ. The CDR3 spans 15 residues. V gave up 6 bases and J gave up 9 bases; unmatched junction bases: 12. The CDR3 region is CASSPSGQGRGEQFF. The CDR3 bases are TGTGCCAGCAGTCCGAGTGGACAGGGGCGGGGTGAGCAGTTCTTC.

V and J are TRBV5-1 and TRBJ1-2, with D perhaps matching TRBD1 (5 bases). The CDR3 covers 13 residues. V was trimmed by 4 bases and J by 4 bases, leaving 11 bases between them. Germline V gene data show CDR1 as SGHRS and CDR2 as YFSETQ. CDR3 sequence: CASSRDEIYGYTF. CDR3 coding DNA: TGCGCCAGCAGCCGGGACGAGATCTATGGCTACACCTTC.

The V call is TRBV10-3, the J call TRBJ1-2; weak D call: TRBD1 (5 bases). CDR1 is ENHRY, CDR2 SYGVKD, per germline. There are 10 residues in the CDR3. V was clipped by 10 bases and J by 7 bases, with 10 bases between them. This chain's CDR3 is CATGTFGYTF. CDR3 nucleotide sequence: TGTGCCACCGGGACTTTTGGCTACACCTTC.

The chain employs TRBV5-1 and TRBJ1-3; D uncertain. V was shortened by 0 bases and J by 4 bases, with 14 bases between the two germline ends. This CDR3 contains 16 residues. Germline CDR1 SGHRS, CDR2 YFSETQ. The CDR3 DNA is TGCGCCAGCAGCTTGGTTGAGGGCTCAAGAGGAAACACCATATATTTT. Protein sequence: CASSLVEGSRGNTIYF.

The V call is TRBV6-1, the J call TRBJ1-3; possible D gene TRBD1, 6 bases. Deletions cut 11 bases from V and 6 bases from J, with 17 bases between. From germline, CDR1 is MNHNS and CDR2 SASEGT. This CDR3 contains 13 residues. The CDR3 loop is CAPGEGRTNTIYF. The CDR3 nucleotides are TGTGCCCCAGGGGAGGGGCGGACAAACACCATATATTTT.